Sequencing of this TCR beta chain was carried out in a study of T cell responses to AZD1222 COVID-19 vaccine. Notes on the study in general: Nearly half of unique spike-specific TCRs reportedly avoided B.1.351 and B.1.1.7 mutated regions. A mostly white British donor set with more females was recruited, and clonal diversity was possibly underestimated. The span of vaccine-associated CD4 TCRs extended across spike, with dominance at 160-218 and 743-854.

It was second doses at about 4 or about 12 weeks that were pooled. CDR1 and CDR2 (germline): SGHTA, FQGTGA. This CDR3 has 15 amino acids. Trimming took off 5 bases at V and 3 bases at J, with 16 bases between the two ends. Sequenced by immunoSEQ multiplex PCR; TCRdb stores in-frame clones only, minus some. The sample lists 100,000 to 150,000 clones, approximately 91% occurring once. Note on this clone: Its target is unknown.

The chain recombines TRBV7-3 with TRBJ1-1, with a possible D match to TRBD1 (5 bases). The receptor comes from an adult who received the AZD1222 COVID-19 vaccine. This specimen consisted of peripheral blood, obtained 28 days after the second AZD1222 dose. The DNA for the CDR3 is TGTGCCAGCAGCCAGCGGCGGGGGTCTCACACTGAAGCTTTCTTT. Its protein is CASSQRRGSHTEAFF.